The rows below give T cell receptor beta chains drawn from one sample of a study of PD-1 blockade in mismatch repair-deficient tumors. The repertoire was sequenced with immunoSEQ multiplex PCR; TCRdb's copy has only in-frame clones and lacks some. Of approximately 100,000 clones listed, 82% are singletons. The sequences come from peripheral blood, collected roughly eight months after starting pembrolizumab. Receptor source: an adult with mismatch repair-deficient cancer. The CDR3 runs from the conserved cysteine through the conserved F or W.

v_gene	j_gene	CDR3aa
TRBV11-1	TRBJ2-3	CASSSTSGRAPDTQYF
TRBV4-1	TRBJ2-1	CASSQLAGDGYEQFF
TRBV11-2	TRBJ2-3	CASSLGSTDTQYF
TRBV7-6	TRBJ2-7	CASSTRGSYEQYF
TRBV29-1	TRBJ1-2	CSVKGDSYNYGYTF
TRBV6-5	TRBJ1-2	CASRQAGTGYYGYTF
TRBV27	TRBJ2-3	CASSSLGLAGYTQYF
TRBV4-1	TRBJ2-1	CASSQDTGTGREQFF
TRBV27	TRBJ1-2	CASSLQGARGYTF
TRBV7-3	TRBJ1-2	CASSTNGQFGYTF
TRBV11-2	TRBJ1-3	CASSWGDRSSGNTIYF
TRBV7-2	TRBJ2-1	CASSSSQGSHNEQFF
TRBV6-5	TRBJ2-2	CASSYSRSVGELFF
TRBV5-1	TRBJ1-1	CASSWGDATGWNTEAFF
TRBV15	TRBJ2-1	CATSRDPLASGTNNEQFF
TRBV2	TRBJ1-2	CASRRTGNDGYTF
TRBV19	TRBJ2-1	CASSGDHEQFF
TRBV6-6	TRBJ2-4	CASSYSTGGSDIQYF
TRBV7-8	TRBJ2-1	CASSPRGEGSYNEQFF
TRBV27	TRBJ2-1	CASSARGGRDEQFF
TRBV30	TRBJ2-7	CAWSVSNSYEQYF
TRBV27	TRBJ2-7	CATRAGSLAGGGEQYF
TRBV6-1	TRBJ2-5	CASSQETQYF
TRBV11-3	TRBJ1-2	CASSLLETGALGYGYTF
TRBV4-1	TRBJ2-5	CASSQEERAETQYF
TRBV27	TRBJ1-2	CASSWARQNANGYTF
TRBV7-8	TRBJ2-1	CASSLKDQARPYNEQFF
TRBV29-1	TRBJ2-1	CSVPGLVVLLDYNEQFF
TRBV5-1	TRBJ2-3	CASSYGRDTDTQYF